This TCR beta chain was captured in a study of T-cell reconstitution after alpha-beta-depleted transplantation in children. This clonotype was counted many times. TCRbeta library construction was performed incorporating unique molecular identifiers. TCRdb passed the PCR reads through MiXCR, listing each CDR3 protein once. The sample records around 680,000 distinct CDR3 sequences, 15% to 20% being singletons. V shed 7 bases and J 3 bases; nucleotides not matched to a gene: 4. The CDR3 sequence is 13 residues long. Looked up from germline, CDR1 is MNHEY and CDR2 is SMNVEV (reference sequence). This chain links TRBV27 with TRBJ2-3, with 7 bases identical to TRBD2. The clonotype was recovered from a human donor who donated a stem cell graft to a child with acute myeloid leukemia. The sequencing used PBMCs from the stem cell graft donor, collected from the stem cell graft. CDR3 protein: CASKRGGTDTQYF. CDR3 in DNA: TGTGCCAGCAAGCGGGGCGGAACAGATACGCAGTATTTT.